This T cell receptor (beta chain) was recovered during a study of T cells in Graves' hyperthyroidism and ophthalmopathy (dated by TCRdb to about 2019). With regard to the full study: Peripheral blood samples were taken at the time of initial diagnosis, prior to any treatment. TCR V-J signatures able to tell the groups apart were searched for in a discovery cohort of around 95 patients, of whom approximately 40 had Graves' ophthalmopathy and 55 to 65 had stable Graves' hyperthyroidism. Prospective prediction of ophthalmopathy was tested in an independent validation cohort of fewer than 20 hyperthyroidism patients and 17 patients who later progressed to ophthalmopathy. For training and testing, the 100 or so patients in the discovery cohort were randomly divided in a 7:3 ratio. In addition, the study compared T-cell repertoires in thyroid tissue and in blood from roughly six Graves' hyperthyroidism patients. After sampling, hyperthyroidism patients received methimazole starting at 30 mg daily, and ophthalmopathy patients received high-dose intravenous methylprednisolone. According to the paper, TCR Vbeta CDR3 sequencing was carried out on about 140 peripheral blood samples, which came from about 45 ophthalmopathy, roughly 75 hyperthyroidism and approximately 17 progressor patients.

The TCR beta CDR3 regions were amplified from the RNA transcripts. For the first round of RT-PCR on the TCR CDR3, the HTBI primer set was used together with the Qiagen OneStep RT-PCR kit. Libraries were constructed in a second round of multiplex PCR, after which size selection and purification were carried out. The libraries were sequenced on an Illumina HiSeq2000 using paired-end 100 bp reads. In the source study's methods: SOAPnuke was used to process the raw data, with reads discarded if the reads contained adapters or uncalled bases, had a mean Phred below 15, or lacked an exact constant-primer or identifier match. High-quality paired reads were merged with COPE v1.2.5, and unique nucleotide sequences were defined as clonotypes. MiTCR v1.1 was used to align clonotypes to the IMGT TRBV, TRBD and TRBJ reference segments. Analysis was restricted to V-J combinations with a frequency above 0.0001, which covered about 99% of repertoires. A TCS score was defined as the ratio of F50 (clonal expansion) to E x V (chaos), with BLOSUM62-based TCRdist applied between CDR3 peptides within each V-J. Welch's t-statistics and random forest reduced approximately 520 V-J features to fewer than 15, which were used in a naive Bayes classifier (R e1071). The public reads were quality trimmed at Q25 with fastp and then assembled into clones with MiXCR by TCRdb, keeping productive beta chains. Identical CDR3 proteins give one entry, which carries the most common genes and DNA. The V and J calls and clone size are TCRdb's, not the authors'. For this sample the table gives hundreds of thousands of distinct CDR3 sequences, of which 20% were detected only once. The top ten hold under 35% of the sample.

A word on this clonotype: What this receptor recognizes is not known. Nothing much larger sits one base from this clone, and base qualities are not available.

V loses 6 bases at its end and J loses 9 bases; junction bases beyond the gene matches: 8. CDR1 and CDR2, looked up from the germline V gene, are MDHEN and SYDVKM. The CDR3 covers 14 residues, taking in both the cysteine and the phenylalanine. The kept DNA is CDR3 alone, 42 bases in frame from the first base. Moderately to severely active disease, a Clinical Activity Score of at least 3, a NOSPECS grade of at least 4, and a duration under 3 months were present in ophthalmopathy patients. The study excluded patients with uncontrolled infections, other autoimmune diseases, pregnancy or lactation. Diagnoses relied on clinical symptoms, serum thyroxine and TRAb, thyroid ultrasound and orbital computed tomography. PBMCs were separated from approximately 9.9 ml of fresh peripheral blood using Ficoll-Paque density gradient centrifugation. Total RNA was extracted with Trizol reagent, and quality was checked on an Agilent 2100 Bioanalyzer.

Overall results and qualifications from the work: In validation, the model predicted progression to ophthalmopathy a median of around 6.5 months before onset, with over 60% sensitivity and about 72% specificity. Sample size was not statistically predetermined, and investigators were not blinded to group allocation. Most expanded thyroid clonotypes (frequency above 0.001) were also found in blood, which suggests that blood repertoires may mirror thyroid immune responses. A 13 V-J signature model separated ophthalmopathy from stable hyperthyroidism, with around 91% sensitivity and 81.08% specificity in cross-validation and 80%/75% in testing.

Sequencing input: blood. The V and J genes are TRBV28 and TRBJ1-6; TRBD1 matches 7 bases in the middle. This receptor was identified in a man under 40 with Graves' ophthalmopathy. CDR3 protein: CASSPDRVSSPLHF. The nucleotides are TGTGCCAGCAGCCCCGACAGGGTGTCTTCACCCCTCCACTTT.